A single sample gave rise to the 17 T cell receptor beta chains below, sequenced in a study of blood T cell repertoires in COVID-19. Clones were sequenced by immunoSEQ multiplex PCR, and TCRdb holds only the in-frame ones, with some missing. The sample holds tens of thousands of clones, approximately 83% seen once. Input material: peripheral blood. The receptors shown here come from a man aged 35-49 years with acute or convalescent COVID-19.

CDR3 in amino acids: CASSWGGRTNSPLHF. As DNA, the CDR3 is TGTGCCAGCAGCTGGGGTGGGAGAACTAATTCACCCCTCCACTTT. The chain carries TRBV5-6 and TRBJ1-6, with unresolved D. Trimming took off 3 bases at V and 6 bases at J, with 13 bases between the two ends. CDR1 and CDR2 from the germline V gene are SGHDT and YYEEEE. This CDR3 has 15 residues.

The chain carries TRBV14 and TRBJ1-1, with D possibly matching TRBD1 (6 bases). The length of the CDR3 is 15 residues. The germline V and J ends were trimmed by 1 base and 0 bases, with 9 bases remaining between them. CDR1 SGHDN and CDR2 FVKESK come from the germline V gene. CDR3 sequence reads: CASSQVGHLNTEAFF. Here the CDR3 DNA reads TGTGCCAGCAGCCAAGTGGGACACCTGAACACTGAAGCTTTCTTT. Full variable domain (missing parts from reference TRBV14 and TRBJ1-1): EAGVTQFPSHSVIEKGQTVTLRCDPISGHDNLYWYRRVMGKEIKFLLHFVKESKQDESGMPNNRFLAERTGGTYSTLKVQPAELEDSGVYFCASSQVGHLNTEAFFGQGTRLTVV.

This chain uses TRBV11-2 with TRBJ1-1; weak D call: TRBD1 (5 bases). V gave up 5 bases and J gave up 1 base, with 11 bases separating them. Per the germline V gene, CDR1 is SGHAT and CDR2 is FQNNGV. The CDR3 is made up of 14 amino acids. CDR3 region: CASSRLGGNTEAFF. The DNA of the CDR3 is TGTGCCAGCAGCCGTTTGGGGGGGAACACTGAAGCTTTCTTT.

This CDR3 is CASSQRGASYEQYF. The CDR3 nucleotides are TGCGCCAGCAGTCAACGGGGGGCATCCTACGAGCAGTACTTC. The chain joins TRBV23-1 to TRBJ2-7; D possibly corresponds to TRBD2 (7 bases). TRBV23-1 is flagged as an ORF with uncertain function. This CDR3 has 14 residues. V dropped 2 bases and J dropped 1 base, with 9 bases sitting between them.

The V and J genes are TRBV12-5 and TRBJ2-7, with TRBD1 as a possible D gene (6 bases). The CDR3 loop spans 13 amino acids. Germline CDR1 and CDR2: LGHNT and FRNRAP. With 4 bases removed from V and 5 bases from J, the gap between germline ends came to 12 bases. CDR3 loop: CASGSGAGDEQYF. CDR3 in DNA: TGTGCTAGTGGTTCCGGGGCAGGGGACGAGCAGTACTTC. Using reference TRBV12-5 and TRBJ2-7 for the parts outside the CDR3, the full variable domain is DARVTQTPRHKVTEMGQEVTMRCQPILGHNTVFWYRQTMMQGLELLAYFRNRAPLDDSGMPKDRFSAEMPDATLATLKIQPSEPRDSAVYFCASGSGAGDEQYFGPGTRLTVT.

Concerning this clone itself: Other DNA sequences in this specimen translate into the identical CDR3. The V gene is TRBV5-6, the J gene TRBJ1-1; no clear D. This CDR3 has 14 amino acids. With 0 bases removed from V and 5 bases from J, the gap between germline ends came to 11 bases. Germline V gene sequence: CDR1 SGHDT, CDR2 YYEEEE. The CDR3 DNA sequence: TGTGCCAGCAGCTTGGGCGGGCGGGGAACTGAAGCTTTCTTT. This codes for CASSLGGRGTEAFF.

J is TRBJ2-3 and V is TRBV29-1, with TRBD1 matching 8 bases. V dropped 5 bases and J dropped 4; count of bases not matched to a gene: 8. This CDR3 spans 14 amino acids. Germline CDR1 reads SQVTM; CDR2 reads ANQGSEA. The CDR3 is CSVMTGDRSDTQYF. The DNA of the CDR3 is TGCAGCGTTATGACAGGGGATAGGTCAGATACGCAGTATTTT.

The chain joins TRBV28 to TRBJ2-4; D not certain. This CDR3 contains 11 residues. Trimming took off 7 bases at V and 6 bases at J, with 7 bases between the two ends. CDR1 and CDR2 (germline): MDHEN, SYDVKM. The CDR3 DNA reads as TGTGCCAGCACTGACATAAACATTCAGTACTTC. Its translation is CASTDINIQYF.

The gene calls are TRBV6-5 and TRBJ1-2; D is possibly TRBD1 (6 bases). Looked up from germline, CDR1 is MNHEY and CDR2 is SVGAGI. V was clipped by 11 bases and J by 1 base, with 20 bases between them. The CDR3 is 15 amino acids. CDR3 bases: TGTGCCGCCATCTCCCCGGGACACTTTAACTATGGCTACACCTTC. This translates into CAAISPGHFNYGYTF.

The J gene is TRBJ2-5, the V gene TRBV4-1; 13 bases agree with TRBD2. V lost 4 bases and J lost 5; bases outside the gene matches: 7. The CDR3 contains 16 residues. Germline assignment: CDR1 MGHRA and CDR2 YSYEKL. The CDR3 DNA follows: TGCGCCAGCAGCCGGACTAGCGGGGGAGTTGGGGAGACCCAGTACTTC. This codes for CASSRTSGGVGETQYF.

The CDR3 sequence is CASSLEEGIKETQYF. The CDR3, as DNA: TGTGCCAGCAGTTTGGAGGAAGGAATCAAAGAGACCCAGTACTTC. The rearrangement links TRBV28 to TRBJ2-5; TRBD2 might be the D (5 bases). The germline gives CDR1 MDHEN, CDR2 SYDVKM. The CDR3 runs 15 residues. V was trimmed by 3 bases and J by 3 bases, leaving 14 bases between them.

The CDR3 here is CASTQGSQTGELFF. The CDR3 DNA sequence: TGTGCCAGCACACAGGGCTCGCAGACCGGGGAGCTGTTTTTT. This chain connects TRBV6-5 to TRBJ2-2, with D perhaps TRBD1 (6 bases). Germline V lookup: CDR1 MNHEY, CDR2 SVGAGI. Trimming removed 7 bases from V and 5 bases from J, with 14 bases in between. The CDR3 has 14 amino acids.

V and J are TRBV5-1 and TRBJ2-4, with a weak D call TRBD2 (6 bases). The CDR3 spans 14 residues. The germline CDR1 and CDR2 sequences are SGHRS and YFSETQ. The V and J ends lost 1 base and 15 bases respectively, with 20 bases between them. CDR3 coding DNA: TGCGCCAGCAGCTTGACCGGACGGGACTCCGCGGGGTACTTC. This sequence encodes CASSLTGRDSAGYF. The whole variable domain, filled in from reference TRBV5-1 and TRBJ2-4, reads KAGVTQTPRYLIKTRGQQVTLSCSPISGHRSVSWYQQTPGQGLQFLFEYFSETQRNKGNFPGRFSGRQFSNSRSEMNVSTLELGDSALYLCASSLTGRDSAGYFGAGTRLSVL.

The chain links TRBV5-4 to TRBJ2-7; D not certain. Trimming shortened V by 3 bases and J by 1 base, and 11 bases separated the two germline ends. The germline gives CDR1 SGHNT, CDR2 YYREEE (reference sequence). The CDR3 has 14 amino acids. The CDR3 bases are TGTGCCAGCAGCTATCTCCACGGGTCCTACGAGCAGTACTTC. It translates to CASSYLHGSYEQYF. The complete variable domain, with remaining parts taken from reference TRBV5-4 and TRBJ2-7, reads ETGVTQSPTHLIKTRGQQVTLRCSSQSGHNTVSWYQQALGQGPQFIFQYYREEENGRGNFPPRFSGLQFPNYSSELNVNALELDDSALYLCASSYLHGSYEQYFGPGTRLTVT.

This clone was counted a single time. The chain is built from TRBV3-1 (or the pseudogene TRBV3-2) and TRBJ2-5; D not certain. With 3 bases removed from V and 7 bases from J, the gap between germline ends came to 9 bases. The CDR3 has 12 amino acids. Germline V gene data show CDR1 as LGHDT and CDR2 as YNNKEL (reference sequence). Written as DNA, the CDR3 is TGTGCCAGCAGCCAGGCCCAGTGGACCCAGTACTTC. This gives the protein CASSQAQWTQYF.

The CDR3 reads CATLGTGLGNTEAFF. DNA for the CDR3: TGTGCCACCCTCGGGACAGGACTGGGGAACACTGAAGCTTTCTTT. The chain has TRBV6-5 and TRBJ1-1; 8 bases are shared with TRBD1. Germline V gives CDR1 MNHEY, CDR2 SVGAGI. CDR3 length equals 15 residues. The V segment lost 10 bases and the J segment 1 base; nucleotides outside the gene matches: 11.

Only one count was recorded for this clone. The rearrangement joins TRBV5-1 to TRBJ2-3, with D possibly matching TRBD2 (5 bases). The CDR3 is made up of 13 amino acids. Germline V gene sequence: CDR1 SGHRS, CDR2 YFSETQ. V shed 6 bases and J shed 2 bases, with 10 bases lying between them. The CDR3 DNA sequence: TGCGCCAGCAATGACGGGGACACAGATACGCAGTATTTT. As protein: CASNDGDTDTQYF.